This T cell receptor beta chain was recorded in a study of blood T cell repertoires in COVID-19. Across the study: The origin of the acute and convalescent COVID-19 samples was the United States, Italy and Spain.

Libraries were prepared by immunoSEQ multiplex PCR; TCRdb keeps only in-frame clonotypes and omits some of them. The sample lists approximately 180,000 clones, approximately 85% seen once, with approximately 9.4% in the top ten. From germline, CDR1 is SGDLS and CDR2 YYNGEE. The CDR3 has 15 amino acids. V lost 6 bases and J 5 bases, leaving 18 bases between the germline ends. Sequenced material: peripheral blood. This chain joins TRBV9 and TRBJ2-1, with D perhaps TRBD2 (7 bases). This receptor was identified in a woman older than 75 with acute or convalescent COVID-19. The CDR3 here is CASTQGTGRDNEQFF. The CDR3 DNA reads as TGTGCCAGCACCCAAGGAACAGGGAGGGACAATGAGCAGTTCTTC.